Listed below are T cell receptor beta chains from one sample, sequenced in a study of blood T cell repertoires in COVID-19. Sequenced by immunoSEQ multiplex PCR; TCRdb stores in-frame clones only, minus some. This table has about 68,000 clones, 87% appearing once. Sequenced sample: peripheral blood. These receptors originate from a woman aged 50 to 60 with COVID-19, enrolled during active disease. Both conserved end residues are part of each CDR3. D genes are given only for firm matches. Some rows mark clone size as missing; the rest say once, few, many or name a class of expanded clone.

CDR3 protein: CASSLGQANTEAFF
CDR3 DNA: TGTGCCAGCAGCTTAGGACAGGCCAACACTGAAGCTTTCTTT
V gene: TRBV7-3
clone size: .
CDR3 length: 14
J gene: TRBJ1-1
D gene: TRBD1

CDR3 protein: CATSRFGGTGANVLTF
CDR3 DNA: TGTGCCACCAGCAGGTTTGGGGGGACCGGGGCCAACGTCCTGACTTTC
V gene: TRBV15
clone size: .
CDR3 length: 16
J gene: TRBJ2-6
D gene: .

CDR3 protein: CASSKSDSRGNTIYF
CDR3 DNA: TGTGCCAGCAGCAAATCGGACAGCCGGGGAAACACCATATATTTT
V gene: TRBV9
clone size: .
CDR3 length: 15
J gene: TRBJ1-3
D gene: .

CDR3 protein: CATSDLGIGRGKSNQPQHF
CDR3 DNA: TGTGCCACCAGTGATTTGGGGATCGGGCGGGGTAAAAGCAATCAGCCCCAGCATTTT
V gene: TRBV24-1
clone size: .
CDR3 length: 19
J gene: TRBJ1-5
D gene: .

CDR3 protein: CASSQTPNLISGDEQYF
CDR3 DNA: TGCGCCAGCAGCCAAACCCCAAATCTTATTTCGGGGGACGAGCAGTACTTC
V gene: TRBV4-1
clone size: .
CDR3 length: 17
J gene: TRBJ2-7
D gene: .

CDR3 protein: CAWSEIGREGYEQYF
CDR3 DNA: TGTGCCTGGAGTGAGATAGGGCGGGAGGGCTACGAGCAGTACTTC
V gene: TRBV30
clone size: .
CDR3 length: 15
J gene: TRBJ2-7
D gene: TRBD2

CDR3 protein: CASYRGKLFF
CDR3 DNA: TGTGCCTCCTACAGGGGGAAACTGTTTTTT
V gene: TRBV2
clone size: .
CDR3 length: 10
J gene: TRBJ1-4
D gene: TRBD1

CDR3 protein: CASSEHRNSPLHF
CDR3 DNA: TGTGCCAGCAGTGAACACAGGAATTCACCCCTCCACTTT
V gene: TRBV6-1
clone size: .
CDR3 length: 13
J gene: TRBJ1-6
D gene: .

CDR3 protein: CASWGRQGTAKNGYTF
CDR3 DNA: TGTGCCAGCTGGGGTAGACAGGGGACAGCGAAAAATGGCTACACCTTC
V gene: TRBV2
clone size: .
CDR3 length: 16
J gene: TRBJ1-2
D gene: TRBD1

CDR3 protein: CASSILADNEQFF
CDR3 DNA: TGTGCCAGCAGTATACTAGCGGACAATGAGCAGTTCTTC
V gene: TRBV2
clone size: .
CDR3 length: 13
J gene: TRBJ2-1
D gene: TRBD2

CDR3 protein: CASSPTASTDTQYF
CDR3 DNA: TGTGCCAGCAGTCCGACAGCTAGCACAGATACGCAGTATTTT
V gene: TRBV2
clone size: .
CDR3 length: 14
J gene: TRBJ2-3
D gene: .

CDR3 protein: CASSLFPGSNQPQHF
CDR3 DNA: TGCGCCAGCAGCTTGTTCCCCGGGAGCAATCAGCCCCAGCATTTT
V gene: TRBV5-1
clone size: .
CDR3 length: 15
J gene: TRBJ1-5
D gene: .

CDR3 protein: CASSQKQISGNTIYF
CDR3 DNA: TGTGCCAGCAGCCAAAAACAGATCTCTGGAAACACCATATATTTT
V gene: TRBV3-1/TRBV3-2
clone size: once
CDR3 length: 15
J gene: TRBJ1-3
D gene: .

CDR3 protein: CASSLDRYSPLHF
CDR3 DNA: TGTGCCAGCAGCTTGGACAGGTATTCACCCCTCCACTTT
V gene: TRBV5-6
clone size: medium-sized
CDR3 length: 13
J gene: TRBJ1-6
D gene: .

CDR3 protein: CASSRLAGVVQETQYF
CDR3 DNA: TGTGCCAGCAGTAGACTAGCGGGAGTAGTACAAGAGACCCAGTACTTC
V gene: TRBV6-6
clone size: .
CDR3 length: 16
J gene: TRBJ2-5
D gene: TRBD2

CDR3 protein: CASSSGLDRDTQYF
CDR3 DNA: TGTGCCAGCAGCTCAGGACTAGATAGGGATACGCAGTATTTT
V gene: TRBV5-4
clone size: .
CDR3 length: 14
J gene: TRBJ2-3
D gene: TRBD2

CDR3 protein: CASSPGGFNSPLHF
CDR3 DNA: TGTGCCAGCTCACCCGGGGGATTTAATTCACCCCTCCACTTT
V gene: TRBV18
clone size: .
CDR3 length: 14
J gene: TRBJ1-6
D gene: .

CDR3 protein: CASSLYGLAGQETQYF
CDR3 DNA: TGTGCCAGCAGCTTATACGGACTAGCGGGACAGGAGACCCAGTACTTC
V gene: TRBV7-9
clone size: .
CDR3 length: 16
J gene: TRBJ2-5
D gene: TRBD2

CDR3 protein: CASSYKRTNYNSPLHF
CDR3 DNA: TGTGCCAGCAGTTACAAAAGGACAAATTATAATTCACCCCTCCACTTT
V gene: TRBV6-6
clone size: .
CDR3 length: 16
J gene: TRBJ1-6
D gene: .

CDR3 protein: CASSTKDSPRSNQPQHF
CDR3 DNA: TGTGCCAGCTCAACGAAGGACAGCCCAAGAAGCAATCAGCCCCAGCATTTT
V gene: TRBV18
clone size: .
CDR3 length: 17
J gene: TRBJ1-5
D gene: .

CDR3 protein: CASSHMWAPPYTGELFF
CDR3 DNA: TGTGCCAGCAGCCATATGTGGGCGCCCCCTTACACCGGGGAGCTGTTTTTT
V gene: TRBV7-2
clone size: .
CDR3 length: 17
J gene: TRBJ2-2
D gene: .

CDR3 protein: CASSLGGTTPQETQYF
CDR3 DNA: TGTGCCAGCAGCTTGGGGGGGACGACTCCCCAAGAGACCCAGTACTTC
V gene: TRBV7-9
clone size: .
CDR3 length: 16
J gene: TRBJ2-5
D gene: TRBD2

CDR3 protein: CAWRNRVSGDTQYF
CDR3 DNA: TGTGCCTGGAGGAACAGGGTGTCCGGAGATACGCAGTATTTT
V gene: TRBV30
clone size: .
CDR3 length: 14
J gene: TRBJ2-3
D gene: .

CDR3 protein: CASSLAGAETQYF
CDR3 DNA: TGTGCCAGCAGCTTAGCGGGGGCGGAGACCCAGTACTTC
V gene: TRBV7-6
clone size: .
CDR3 length: 13
J gene: TRBJ2-5
D gene: .

CDR3 protein: CASSTNRVEGNIQYF
CDR3 DNA: TGCGCCAGCAGCACGAACAGGGTAGAAGGTAACATTCAGTACTTC
V gene: TRBV5-1
clone size: .
CDR3 length: 15
J gene: TRBJ2-4
D gene: .

CDR3 protein: CASSLLMPLRGNQPQHF
CDR3 DNA: TGTGCCAGCAGTCTTCTTATGCCCCTCCGGGGCAATCAGCCCCAGCATTTT
V gene: TRBV6-6
clone size: .
CDR3 length: 17
J gene: TRBJ1-5
D gene: .

CDR3 protein: CASSWTGKNEKLFF
CDR3 DNA: TGTGCCAGCAGCTGGACAGGCAAGAATGAAAAACTGTTTTTT
V gene: TRBV5-5
clone size: once
CDR3 length: 14
J gene: TRBJ1-4
D gene: TRBD1

CDR3 protein: CASSHRQELAGEETQYF
CDR3 DNA: TGTGCCAGCAGCCATAGGCAGGAACTAGCGGGCGAAGAGACCCAGTACTTC
V gene: TRBV7-8
clone size: .
CDR3 length: 17
J gene: TRBJ2-5
D gene: TRBD2

CDR3 protein: CASSNRDPQHF
CDR3 DNA: TGTGCCAGCAGCAACAGGGACCCCCAGCATTTT
V gene: TRBV12-3/TRBV12-4
clone size: .
CDR3 length: 11
J gene: TRBJ1-5
D gene: .

CDR3 protein: CASSVAPLGLRIGYEQFF
CDR3 DNA: TGTGCCAGCAGTGTAGCGCCCTTGGGGCTGAGGATCGGATATGAGCAGTTCTTC
V gene: TRBV2
clone size: .
CDR3 length: 18
J gene: TRBJ2-1
D gene: .

CDR3 protein: CATSDLTANTGELFF
CDR3 DNA: TGTGCCACCAGTGATTTGACGGCGAACACCGGGGAGCTGTTTTTT
V gene: TRBV24-1
clone size: .
CDR3 length: 15
J gene: TRBJ2-2
D gene: .

CDR3 protein: CASSFDGNMNTEAFF
CDR3 DNA: TGCGCCAGCAGCTTTGATGGTAACATGAACACTGAAGCTTTCTTT
V gene: TRBV5-1
clone size: .
CDR3 length: 15
J gene: TRBJ1-1
D gene: .

CDR3 protein: CASSITSWETQYF
CDR3 DNA: TGTGCCAGTAGTATAACTAGCTGGGAGACCCAGTACTTC
V gene: TRBV19
clone size: .
CDR3 length: 13
J gene: TRBJ2-5
D gene: .

CDR3 protein: CAISPGTGRAFF
CDR3 DNA: TGTGCCATCAGTCCCGGGACAGGTCGGGCTTTCTTT
V gene: TRBV10-3
clone size: .
CDR3 length: 12
J gene: TRBJ1-1
D gene: TRBD1

CDR3 protein: CASSLDLGLVSDTQYF
CDR3 DNA: TGTGCCAGCAGCTTGGACCTCGGACTAGTATCAGATACGCAGTATTTT
V gene: TRBV5-4
clone size: few
CDR3 length: 16
J gene: TRBJ2-3
D gene: TRBD2

CDR3 protein: CASSISRGPYNEQFF
CDR3 DNA: TGTGCCAGTAGTATTAGCAGGGGGCCCTACAATGAGCAGTTCTTC
V gene: TRBV19
clone size: .
CDR3 length: 15
J gene: TRBJ2-1
D gene: TRBD1

CDR3 protein: CAIRGLLDEQYF
CDR3 DNA: TGTGCCATCAGGGGACTTTTGGACGAGCAGTACTTC
V gene: TRBV28
clone size: .
CDR3 length: 12
J gene: TRBJ2-7
D gene: .

CDR3 protein: CASSPRTGGLTEAFF
CDR3 DNA: TGTGCCAGCAGTCCCCGGACAGGGGGCCTCACTGAAGCTTTCTTT
V gene: TRBV6-4
clone size: .
CDR3 length: 15
J gene: TRBJ1-1
D gene: TRBD1

CDR3 protein: CASSFRGSGTEAFF
CDR3 DNA: TGTGCCAGCAGTTTTCGGGGAAGTGGGACTGAAGCTTTCTTT
V gene: TRBV6-5
clone size: few
CDR3 length: 14
J gene: TRBJ1-1
D gene: .

CDR3 protein: CASAFASGSYNEQFF
CDR3 DNA: TGTGCTAGTGCCTTCGCTAGCGGGAGCTACAATGAGCAGTTCTTC
V gene: TRBV12-5
clone size: .
CDR3 length: 15
J gene: TRBJ2-1
D gene: TRBD2

CDR3 protein: CASSQVRGTPNYEQYF
CDR3 DNA: TGCGCCAGCAGCCAAGTTCGGGGGACGCCTAACTACGAGCAGTACTTC
V gene: TRBV4-1
clone size: once
CDR3 length: 16
J gene: TRBJ2-7
D gene: .

CDR3 protein: CASTPWDAGSALGNTIYF
CDR3 DNA: TGTGCCAGTACCCCCTGGGATGCAGGGTCAGCTCTTGGAAACACCATATATTTT
V gene: TRBV19
clone size: .
CDR3 length: 18
J gene: TRBJ1-3
D gene: .

CDR3 protein: CASSQTLASAHSNQPQHF
CDR3 DNA: TGTGCCAGCAGCCAGACCCTAGCCTCGGCGCATAGCAATCAGCCCCAGCATTTT
V gene: TRBV5-5
clone size: .
CDR3 length: 18
J gene: TRBJ1-5
D gene: .

CDR3 protein: CASSLDSGGPFEQYF
CDR3 DNA: TGTGCCAGCAGTTTGGACAGCGGGGGCCCCTTCGAGCAGTACTTC
V gene: TRBV28
clone size: .
CDR3 length: 15
J gene: TRBJ2-7
D gene: TRBD2

CDR3 protein: CASSFRWTATFYGYTF
CDR3 DNA: TGTGCCAGCAGTTTCCGGTGGACAGCTACCTTTTATGGCTACACCTTC
V gene: TRBV28
clone size: .
CDR3 length: 16
J gene: TRBJ1-2
D gene: .

CDR3 protein: CASFSLAGNEQFF
CDR3 DNA: TGTGCCAGCTTTAGTTTAGCGGGAAATGAGCAGTTCTTC
V gene: TRBV6-5
clone size: .
CDR3 length: 13
J gene: TRBJ2-1
D gene: TRBD2

CDR3 protein: CASQGQPTNTEAFF
CDR3 DNA: TGCGCCAGCCAGGGACAGCCCACGAACACTGAAGCTTTCTTT
V gene: TRBV5-1
clone size: .
CDR3 length: 14
J gene: TRBJ1-1
D gene: TRBD1

CDR3 protein: CATSDPAGERSYEQYF
CDR3 DNA: TGTGCCACCAGTGACCCAGCGGGAGAAAGGTCCTACGAGCAGTACTTC
V gene: TRBV24-1
clone size: .
CDR3 length: 16
J gene: TRBJ2-7
D gene: TRBD2

CDR3 protein: CASSRPGQGDEKLFF
CDR3 DNA: TGTGCCAGCAGTCGTCCGGGACAGGGGGATGAAAAACTGTTTTTT
V gene: TRBV28
clone size: .
CDR3 length: 15
J gene: TRBJ1-4
D gene: TRBD1

CDR3 protein: CASSLALAGATQYF
CDR3 DNA: TGTGCCAGCAGCTTAGCGCTAGCGGGAGCAACCCAGTACTTC
V gene: TRBV7-2
clone size: .
CDR3 length: 14
J gene: TRBJ2-5
D gene: TRBD2

CDR3 protein: CASSLRLAGGGETQYF
CDR3 DNA: TGTGCCAGCAGCTTGCGGCTAGCGGGAGGAGGGGAGACCCAGTACTTC
V gene: TRBV5-4
clone size: .
CDR3 length: 16
J gene: TRBJ2-5
D gene: TRBD2

CDR3 protein: CASSELSAATYEQYF
CDR3 DNA: TGCGCCAGCAGTGAGCTCTCCGCGGCAACCTACGAGCAGTACTTC
V gene: TRBV10-2
clone size: .
CDR3 length: 15
J gene: TRBJ2-7
D gene: .

CDR3 protein: CASSITRGRATGELFF
CDR3 DNA: TGTGCCAGTAGTATAACCCGGGGTAGGGCCACCGGGGAGCTGTTTTTT
V gene: TRBV19
clone size: .
CDR3 length: 16
J gene: TRBJ2-2
D gene: .

CDR3 protein: CASSYPGGSNEQFF
CDR3 DNA: TGTGCCAGCAGTTACCCTGGAGGGAGTAATGAGCAGTTCTTC
V gene: TRBV6-5
clone size: .
CDR3 length: 14
J gene: TRBJ2-1
D gene: .

CDR3 protein: CATSGVNTDTQYF
CDR3 DNA: TGTGCCACCAGTGGCGTGAACACAGATACGCAGTATTTT
V gene: TRBV24-1
clone size: .
CDR3 length: 13
J gene: TRBJ2-3
D gene: .

CDR3 protein: CRPHSTLGVGSYEQYF
CDR3 DNA: TGCAGGCCGCACAGTACTCTAGGGGTGGGCTCCTACGAGCAGTACTTC
V gene: TRBV29-1
clone size: .
CDR3 length: 16
J gene: TRBJ2-7
D gene: .